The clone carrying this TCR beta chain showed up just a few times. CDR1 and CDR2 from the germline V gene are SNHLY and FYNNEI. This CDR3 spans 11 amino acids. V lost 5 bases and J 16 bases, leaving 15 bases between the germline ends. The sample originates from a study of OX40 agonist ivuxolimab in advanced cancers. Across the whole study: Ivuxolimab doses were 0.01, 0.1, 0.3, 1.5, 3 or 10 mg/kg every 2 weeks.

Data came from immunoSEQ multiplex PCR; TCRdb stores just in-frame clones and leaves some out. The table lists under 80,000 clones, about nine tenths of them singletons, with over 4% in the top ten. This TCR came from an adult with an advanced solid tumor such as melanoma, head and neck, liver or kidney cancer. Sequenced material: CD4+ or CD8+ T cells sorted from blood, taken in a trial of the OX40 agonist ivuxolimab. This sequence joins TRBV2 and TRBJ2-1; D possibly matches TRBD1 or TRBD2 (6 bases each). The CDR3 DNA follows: TGTGCCAGCAGTTTGGGGGGCTTTTCTTTCTTC. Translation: CASSLGGFSFF.